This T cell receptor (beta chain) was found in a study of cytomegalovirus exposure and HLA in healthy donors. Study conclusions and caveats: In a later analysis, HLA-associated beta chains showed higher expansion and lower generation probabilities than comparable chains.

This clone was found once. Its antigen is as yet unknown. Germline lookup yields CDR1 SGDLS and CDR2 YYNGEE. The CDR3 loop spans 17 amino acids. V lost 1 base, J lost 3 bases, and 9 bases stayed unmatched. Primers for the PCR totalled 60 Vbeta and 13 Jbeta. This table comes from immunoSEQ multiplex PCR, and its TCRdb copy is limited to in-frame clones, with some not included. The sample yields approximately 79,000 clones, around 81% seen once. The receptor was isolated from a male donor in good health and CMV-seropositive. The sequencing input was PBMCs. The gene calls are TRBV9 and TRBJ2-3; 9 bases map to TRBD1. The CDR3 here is CASSVFRRTGVTDTQYF. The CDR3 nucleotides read TGTGCCAGCAGCGTATTCCGACGGACAGGGGTAACAGATACGCAGTATTTT.